This T cell receptor beta chain comes out of a study of T cells in Graves' hyperthyroidism and ophthalmopathy. About the study: The blood sample was taken at first diagnosis, before treatment began.

CDR3 length: 13 amino acids. Germline V CDR1 and CDR2: SGDLS, YYNGEE. Trimming took 3 bases from V and 2 from J, leaving 5 bases between them. Regions amplified from RNA transcripts were the TCR beta CDR3 regions. Carried out on the TCR CDR3, a first-round RT-PCR used the HTBI primer set. Via MiXCR, TCRdb re-called the multiplex PCR reads, giving one row per CDR3 protein. Found here are roughly 57,000 distinct CDR3 sequences, roughly 58% of them singletons; the top ten hold about 3.6%. This clonotype was observed at least ten times. This receptor was identified in a woman between 55 and 75 years old with Graves' ophthalmopathy. Sequenced sample: blood. The chain combines TRBV9 with TRBJ2-2, with unresolved D. Written as DNA, the CDR3 is TGTGCCAGCAGCGCCTCAAACACCGGGGAGCTGTTTTTT. Its protein is CASSASNTGELFF.